The 25 T cell receptor beta chains given below trace back to one sample, sequenced in a study of blood T cell repertoires in COVID-19 (dated by TCRdb to about 2020). The library was obtained by the immunoSEQ multiplex PCR assay. The clones in this table, taken by TCRdb from immuneACCESS, are in-frame only. Not every clone is retained; where verified, under half of the shortfall comes from an unresolved V gene, and the cause of the rest is unknown. The sample profile shows about 25,000 clones; around 82% of them were found once. The ten largest make up around 2% of the sample. The sequenced material came from peripheral blood. The receptors come from a man older than 75 with active or convalescent COVID-19.

This clone was picked up one time. The chain has TRBV2 and TRBJ2-3, with 12 bases lining up with TRBD2. Germline values: CDR1 SNHLY, CDR2 FYNNEI. The CDR3 extends over 19 amino acids. J lost 2 bases, V lost 7 bases, and 16 bases had no gene match. CDR3 protein: CASMEYGLAGGPNTDTQYF. The CDR3 DNA is TGTGCCAGCATGGAGTATGGGCTAGCGGGAGGGCCCAACACAGATACGCAGTATTTT.

The gene calls are TRBV5-4 and TRBJ2-4; the D gene is possibly TRBD1 (6 bases). The V end lost 2 bases, the J end lost 4 bases, and 13 bases lay between the germline ends. Germline CDR1 reads SGHNT; CDR2 reads YYREEE (reference sequence). This CDR3 has 15 amino acids. The CDR3 reads CASSFLGGSKNIQYF. In nucleotides, the CDR3 is TGTGCCAGCAGCTTCTTAGGGGGTAGTAAAAACATTCAGTACTTC. The complete variable domain, with remaining parts taken from reference TRBV5-4 and TRBJ2-4, reads ETGVTQSPTHLIKTRGQQVTLRCSSQSGHNTVSWYQQALGQGPQFIFQYYREEENGRGNFPPRFSGLQFPNYSSELNVNALELDDSALYLCASSFLGGSKNIQYFGAGTRLSVL.

The rearrangement joins TRBV28 to TRBJ2-1; a possible D gene is TRBD1 (5 bases). This CDR3 has 11 amino acids. V gave up 3 bases and J gave up 9 bases, with 6 bases separating them. CDR1 and CDR2 (germline): MDHEN, SYDVKM. The CDR3 sequence: CASSLGREQFF. The CDR3 bases are TGTGCCAGCAGTTTGGGGCGTGAGCAGTTCTTC.

This clone has just a few counts. V usage is TRBV27 and J usage is TRBJ1-6; TRBD1 agrees at 8 bases. CDR1 is MNHEY, CDR2 SMNVEV, per germline (reference sequence). CDR3 length equals 15 residues. J gave up 9 bases and V 3 bases, and 7 bases lay outside the gene matches. As DNA, the CDR3 is TGTGCCAGCAGTTTTAGGCAGGGGGCTCTTTCACCCCTCCACTTT. Translated: CASSFRQGALSPLHF.

This chain connects TRBV18 to TRBJ2-7, with 9 bases fitting TRBD1. This CDR3 has 15 residues. Losses at the gene ends were 4 bases for V and 13 bases for J; bases not matched to a gene: 17. The V gene's germline CDR1 is KGHSH and CDR2 LQKENI. In DNA form, the CDR3 reads TGTGCCAGCTCACTCTCCAGGACAGGGGAGCTCGCGCCTTACTTC. This codes for CASSLSRTGELAPYF.

This clone was found a few times. The rearrangement joins TRBV29-1 to TRBJ2-7, with D maybe TRBD2 (5 bases). CDR3 length: 13 residues. Germline V gives CDR1 SQVTM, CDR2 ANQGSEA. V lost 6 bases and J lost 2, with 14 bases in between. The CDR3 spells CSVRDSATYEQYF. CDR3 sequence (DNA): TGCAGCGTCCGGGATTCTGCAACCTACGAGCAGTACTTC.

This clone is labeled as medium-sized. Different DNA sequences within this sample yield the same CDR3. The chain is built from TRBV27 and TRBJ1-4; TRBD1 aligns across 7 bases. Per the germline V gene, CDR1 is MNHEY and CDR2 is SMNVEV (reference sequence). The CDR3 is 14 amino acids. The junction had 7 bases not matched to a gene; V was cut back by 4 bases and J by 8 bases. The CDR3 DNA is TGTGCCAGCAGTTCCGGGACAGTGAAGGAAAAACTGTTTTTT. This gives the protein CASSSGTVKEKLFF.

V usage is TRBV7-6 and J usage is TRBJ2-2; possible D gene TRBD2, 5 bases. There are 17 residues in the CDR3. Germline V lookup: CDR1 SGHVS, CDR2 FNYEAQ. V was pared by 5 bases and J by 1 base, with 17 bases between. CDR3 nucleotide sequence: TGTGCCAGCAGCCGTATCCAACCCGGAGGGAACACCGGGGAGCTGTTTTTT. Its translation is CASSRIQPGGNTGELFF.

This clone appeared a single time. V gene TRBV2 combines with J gene TRBJ1-1, with 8 bases matching TRBD1. The CDR3 has 14 residues. Trimming cost V 6 bases and J 0 bases; bases outside gene matches: 3. Germline values: CDR1 SNHLY, CDR2 FYNNEI. Written as DNA, the CDR3 is TGTGCCAGCAGCCGACAGGGGATGAACACTGAAGCTTTCTTT. It codes for CASSRQGMNTEAFF.

The chain joins TRBV19 to TRBJ1-1; unclear D gene. V was shortened by 5 bases and J by 5 bases, with 3 bases between the two germline ends. This CDR3 contains 10 residues. In germline, CDR1 is LNHDA, CDR2 SQIVND (reference sequence). CDR3 DNA sequence: TGTGCCAGTAGTCGGACTGAAGCTTTCTTT. Residues: CASSRTEAFF.

V gene TRBV7-2 combines with J gene TRBJ2-7; 7 nucleotides line up with TRBD2. Germline trimming cut 5 bases from V and 2 bases from J; bases unmatched to any gene: 9. CDR1 is SGHTA, CDR2 FQGNSA, per germline. This CDR3 comprises 15 residues. The CDR3 sequence: CASSRNSGPTYEQYF. In DNA form, the CDR3 reads TGTGCCAGCAGCAGAAATAGCGGGCCCACCTACGAGCAGTACTTC.

The table lists this clone with a count of one. The chain recombines TRBV28 with TRBJ2-1; D not resolved. V was trimmed by 2 bases and J by 7 bases, leaving 12 bases between them. CDR1 and CDR2 from the germline V gene are MDHEN and SYDVKM. The CDR3 runs 14 residues. CDR3 nucleotides: TGTGCCAGCAGTTTAGTGGGCGTTGGGAATGAGCAGTTCTTC. It specifies CASSLVGVGNEQFF. Full variable domain (rest looked up from reference TRBV28 and TRBJ2-1): DVKVTQSSRYLVKRTGEKVFLECVQDMDHENMFWYRQDPGLGLRLIYFSYDVKMKEKGDIPEGYSVSREKKERFSLILESASTNQTSMYLCASSLVGVGNEQFFGPGTRLTVL.

The rearrangement links TRBV12-5 to TRBJ2-4; D call uncertain. CDR1 LGHNT and CDR2 FRNRAP come from the germline V gene. The CDR3 spans 12 residues. Trimming removed 7 bases at V and 10 bases at J, with 14 bases between. The CDR3, as DNA: TGTGCTAGTGCCACGCAAAGAGGTATTCAGTACTTC. Protein product: CASATQRGIQYF.

V usage is TRBV6-6 and J usage is TRBJ1-5, with D perhaps matching TRBD1 (5 bases). Germline values: CDR1 MNHNY, CDR2 SVGAGI (reference sequence). Between the trimmed V and J ends, which lost 2 bases and 5 bases, there was a span of 10 bases. The CDR3 covers 14 residues. The CDR3 spells CASSYGQADQPQHF. In DNA form, the CDR3 reads TGTGCCAGCAGTTACGGACAAGCTGATCAGCCCCAGCATTTT.

The CDR3 DNA sequence: TGTGCCAGCAGCACTTTACCTGGGACTATATACCACAATGAGCAGTTCTTC. Protein sequence: CASSTLPGTIYHNEQFF. This chain joins TRBV11-3 and TRBJ2-1, with 7 nucleotides matching TRBD2. CDR1 and CDR2 (germline): SGHNT, YENEEA. The CDR3 consists of 17 residues. The J segment lost 5 bases and the V segment lost 5 bases, leaving 15 bases of the junction unmatched.

V and J are TRBV27 and TRBJ2-7, with 9 bases that match TRBD1. With V trimmed by 5 bases and J by 5 bases, 7 bases remained unmatched. This CDR3 is 14 amino acids long. CDR1 and CDR2 from the germline V gene are MNHEY and SMNVEV (reference sequence). The CDR3 DNA sequence: TGTGCCAGCAGTATTAGGACAGGGGATCACGAGCAGTACTTC. The encoded protein is CASSIRTGDHEQYF.

The chain joins TRBV28 to TRBJ1-4; D perhaps matches TRBD1 (6 bases). CDR1 and CDR2 from the germline V gene are MDHEN and SYDVKM. The CDR3 spans 18 residues. Trimming removed 5 bases from V and 5 bases from J, with 24 bases in between. CDR3 region: CASSPSPGQQGGNEKLFF. The DNA for the CDR3 is TGTGCCAGCAGTCCGAGTCCGGGACAACAAGGGGGAAATGAAAAACTGTTTTTT. Full variable domain (missing parts from reference TRBV28 and TRBJ1-4): DVKVTQSSRYLVKRTGEKVFLECVQDMDHENMFWYRQDPGLGLRLIYFSYDVKMKEKGDIPEGYSVSREKKERFSLILESASTNQTSMYLCASSPSPGQQGGNEKLFFGSGTQLSVL.

V usage is TRBV3-1 (or the pseudogene TRBV3-2) and J usage is TRBJ2-2, with D possibly being TRBD2 (6 bases). Germline assignment: CDR1 LGHDT and CDR2 YNNKEL (reference sequence). The CDR3 has 15 residues. V was pared by 3 bases and J by 0 bases, with 8 bases between. The CDR3 DNA sequence: TGTGCCAGCAGCCACGCGGGATCGAACACCGGGGAGCTGTTTTTT. Protein: CASSHAGSNTGELFF.

The V call is TRBV10-3, the J call TRBJ2-1; 16 nucleotides line up with TRBD2. V was pared by 4 bases and J by 2 bases, with 5 bases of the junction left unmatched. Germline V gene lookup returns CDR1 ENHRY and CDR2 SYGVKD. There are 18 residues in the CDR3. The CDR3 coding sequence is TGTGCCATCAGTGCCGGGACTAGCGGGAGGGCGGCCTACAATGAGCAGTTCTTC. This codes for CAISAGTSGRAAYNEQFF.

V usage is TRBV28 and J usage is TRBJ1-4, with TRBD1 matching 9 bases. Per the germline V gene, CDR1 is MDHEN and CDR2 is SYDVKM. Unmatched junction bases numbered 2, after V lost 4 bases and J lost 8 bases. There are 13 residues in the CDR3. The CDR3 here is CASSWTGEEKLFF. The CDR3 nucleotides read TGTGCCAGCAGTTGGACAGGGGAAGAAAAACTGTTTTTT.

This chain uses TRBV28 with TRBJ2-7; 7 bases are shared with TRBD2. The ends lost 3 bases at V and 2 bases at J; junction bases unmatched: 1. The CDR3 extends over 13 amino acids. Looked up from germline, CDR1 is MDHEN and CDR2 is SYDVKM. The CDR3 here is CASSFLAAYEQYF. The CDR3 bases are TGTGCCAGCAGTTTTCTAGCGGCCTACGAGCAGTACTTC.

This clone was found a few times. This chain uses TRBV10-3 with TRBJ1-6, with a weak D call TRBD1 (5 bases). Trimming took off 0 bases at V and 5 bases at J, with 8 bases between the two ends. CDR1 ENHRY and CDR2 SYGVKD come from the germline V gene. This CDR3 contains 15 residues. The CDR3 sequence: CAISESRQHNSPLHF. Written as DNA, the CDR3 is TGTGCCATCAGTGAGTCGCGACAGCATAATTCACCCCTCCACTTT.

The J gene is TRBJ1-5, the V gene TRBV27; 9 bases map to TRBD1. The CDR3 totals 13 residues. CDR1 and CDR2 (germline): MNHEY, SMNVEV (reference sequence). V shed 6 bases, J shed 7 bases, and the junction held 4 bases outside the gene matches. The CDR3 spells CASRLTGGQPQHF. CDR3 bases: TGTGCCAGCAGGTTGACAGGGGGGCAGCCCCAGCATTTT.

CDR3 coding DNA: TGTGCCAGCAGCCAAGGGGCAGGGAGGAATACTGAAGCTTTCTTT. It codes for CASSQGAGRNTEAFF. This chain connects TRBV4-2 to TRBJ1-1; a possible D gene is TRBD1 (5 bases). V was shortened by 1 base and J by 5 bases, with 14 bases between the two germline ends. This CDR3 spans 15 amino acids. CDR1 is LGHNA and CDR2 is YNFKEQ in the germline V gene.

By frequency in the sample, this clone is medium-sized (0.01 to 0.1%). This chain connects TRBV5-4 to TRBJ1-4, with a tentative D call TRBD1 (6 bases). V lost 1 base to trimming and J lost 3 bases, with 10 bases between them. The CDR3 extends over 15 amino acids. CDR1 and CDR2 from the germline V gene are SGHNT and YYREEE (reference sequence). The chain's CDR3 is CASSLRQAANEKLFF. As DNA, the CDR3 is TGTGCCAGCAGCTTGCGACAGGCGGCTAATGAAAAACTGTTTTTT.